This T cell receptor beta chain was observed in a study of T cell responses to AZD1222 COVID-19 vaccine. Findings and caveats of the study: Sampling captured repertoires only after the peak T cell response. Most donors were white British, females outnumbered males, and clonal diversity was possibly underestimated.

The V gene's germline CDR1 is SNHLY and CDR2 FYNNEI. The CDR3 has 12 residues. V lost 1 base and J 10 bases, leaving 8 bases between the germline ends. Concerning this clone itself: Antigen specificity is unknown.

The table came from immunoSEQ multiplex PCR; TCRdb's copy has only in-frame clones and leaves some out. The top ten clones hold about a fifth of a sample with 35,000 to 50,000 clones, 80% of them seen once. The TCR comes from an adult who received the MenACWY meningococcal vaccine as a control. The source material was peripheral blood, sampled 28 days after the second dose of the MenACWY control vaccine. The V and J genes are TRBV2 and TRBJ1-5; D not resolved. The CDR3 region has the DNA TGTGCCAGCAGTGAAGGCCTCGGCCCCCAGCATTTT. Translated: CASSEGLGPQHF.